One sample yielded the 31 T cell receptor beta chains listed below, sequenced in a study of blood T cell repertoires in COVID-19. Profiling relied on immunoSEQ multiplex PCR, and the TCRdb table lists in-frame clones only, not all of them. The sample lists fewer than 350,000 clones; approximately 88% were seen once. Sequencing was done on a sample of peripheral blood. The receptors shown here come from a man younger than 45 with COVID-19, enrolled during active disease.

The chain carries TRBV30 and TRBJ2-2, with unresolved D. CDR1 GTSNPN and CDR2 SVGIG come from the germline V gene (reference sequence). CDR3 length equals 14 residues. V lost 3 bases and J lost 4, with 12 bases in between. CDR3 loop: CAWRLLTFTGELFF. The CDR3 DNA reads TGTGCCTGGAGATTACTCACGTTCACCGGGGAGCTGTTTTTT.

The V call is TRBV4-3, the J call TRBJ2-7, with 8 nucleotides matching TRBD1. In germline, CDR1 is LGHNA, CDR2 YSLEER. The CDR3 runs 17 residues. V was pared by 1 base and J by 2 bases, with 10 bases of the junction left unmatched. The CDR3 DNA sequence: TGCGCCAGCAGCCAAGTATGGAGCGACAGGGGAACCTACGAGCAGTACTTC. It yields the protein CASSQVWSDRGTYEQYF.

V usage is TRBV7-3 and J usage is TRBJ2-7, with D possibly being TRBD1 (5 bases). The CDR3 loop spans 13 amino acids. Deletions cut 5 bases from V and 7 bases from J, with 15 bases between. Germline V gene sequence: CDR1 SGHTA, CDR2 FQGTGA. Here the CDR3 DNA reads TGTGCCAGCAGCACCTTTACAGGTACGGAGCAGTACTTC. As protein: CASSTFTGTEQYF.

The genes are TRBV16 and TRBJ1-1; D is possibly TRBD1 (6 bases). Germline CDR1 and CDR2: KGHSY and FQNENV. The length of the CDR3 is 13 residues. V shed 6 bases and J shed 5 bases, with 13 bases lying between them. The CDR3 region is CASRKGQLTEAFF. As DNA, the CDR3 is TGTGCCAGCAGGAAAGGACAGCTAACTGAAGCTTTCTTT.

The chain uses TRBV19 and TRBJ2-7; 8 nucleotides agree with TRBD2. Germline V lookup: CDR1 LNHDA, CDR2 SQIVND (reference sequence). V was clipped by 5 bases and J by 2 bases; unmatched bases: 8. This CDR3 comprises 15 residues. In DNA, the CDR3 is TGTGCCAGTAGTTCCCGGGGGGGACTTACCTACGAGCAGTACTTC. This encodes CASSSRGGLTYEQYF.

The CDR3 DNA sequence: TGTGCCAGCAGCCCATACCTGATGGGGACTGATCTAGCCAAAAACATTCAGTACTTC. This sequence encodes CASSPYLMGTDLAKNIQYF. The chain has TRBV3-1 (or the pseudogene TRBV3-2) and TRBJ2-4; weak D call: TRBD2 (6 bases). The CDR3 is 19 residues long. Germline loops: CDR1 LGHDT, CDR2 YNNKEL (reference sequence). V was trimmed by 4 bases and J by 0 bases, leaving 22 bases between them.

The chain uses TRBV6-5 and TRBJ2-7; 10 nucleotides line up with TRBD2. Losses at the gene ends were 0 bases for V and 7 bases for J; bases not matched to a gene: 9. The CDR3 is made up of 16 amino acids. Germline V gene lookup returns CDR1 MNHEY and CDR2 SVGAGI. The CDR3 reads CASSYSFRASGSEQYF. The CDR3 region has the DNA TGTGCCAGCAGTTACTCCTTTAGGGCTAGCGGGAGTGAGCAGTACTTC.

The rearrangement links TRBV6-6 to TRBJ2-5; D may be TRBD1 (6 bases). The V end was cut by 0 bases, the J end by 5 bases, with 13 bases between. The germline gives CDR1 MNHNY, CDR2 SVGAGI (reference sequence). This CDR3 region has 15 residues. The CDR3 DNA sequence: TGTGCCAGCAGTTACTCGCCAGGGGCTGTGGAGACCCAGTACTTC. As protein: CASSYSPGAVETQYF.

This sequence joins TRBV10-3 and TRBJ2-5; 10 nucleotides agree with TRBD2. The J segment lost 5 bases and the V segment lost 4 bases, leaving 4 bases of the junction unmatched. The germline gives CDR1 ENHRY, CDR2 SYGVKD. This CDR3 region has 14 residues. CDR3 loop: CAISGLAGGETQYF. The DNA for the CDR3 is TGTGCCATCAGTGGGTTAGCGGGAGGTGAGACCCAGTACTTC.

This chain links TRBV7-2 with TRBJ1-5; 7 nucleotides align to TRBD1. V lost 5 bases and J lost 4; bases outside the gene matches: 8. The CDR3 is made up of 15 amino acids. Germline lookup yields CDR1 SGHTA and CDR2 FQGNSA. CDR3 DNA sequence: TGTGCCAGCAGCAAGCAGGGGGATAGGAATCAGCCCCAGCATTTT. This gives the protein CASSKQGDRNQPQHF.

The chain carries TRBV5-1 and TRBJ1-2; the match to TRBD1 covers 9 bases. V gave up 3 bases and J gave up 5 bases; unmatched junction bases: 8. Germline loops: CDR1 SGHRS, CDR2 YFSETQ. This CDR3 comprises 15 residues. CDR3 sequence (DNA): TGCGCCAGCAGCTCCGATGGGACAGGGAGATATGGCTACACCTTC. Its protein product is CASSSDGTGRYGYTF.

The chain is built from TRBV3-1 (or the pseudogene TRBV3-2) and TRBJ1-2; TRBD1 matches 8 bases. This CDR3 has 16 residues. Germline assignment: CDR1 LGHDT and CDR2 YNNKEL (reference sequence). The ends lost 4 bases at V and 6 bases at J; junction bases unmatched: 13. The CDR3 loop reads CASSLLTQGGRNGYTF. In nucleotides, the CDR3 is TGTGCCAGCAGCCTATTAACACAGGGGGGGAGGAATGGCTACACCTTC.

This clone was seen a handful of times. Other DNA sequences within the sample encode an identical CDR3. The chain has TRBV7-9 and TRBJ2-2, with TRBD2 as a possible D gene (6 bases). Between the trimmed V and J ends, which lost 3 bases and 5 bases, there was a span of 7 bases. The CDR3 covers 13 residues. Germline V gene data show CDR1 as SEHNR and CDR2 as FQNEAQ (reference sequence). Written as DNA, the CDR3 is TGTGCCAGCAGCTTCGGAGGGACCGGGGAGCTGTTTTTT. It encodes CASSFGGTGELFF.

V gene TRBV30 combines with J gene TRBJ2-7, with D unclear. V lost 4 bases and J lost 1, with 5 bases in between. This CDR3 spans 11 amino acids. Germline V gene data show CDR1 as GTSNPN and CDR2 as SVGIG (reference sequence). The CDR3 bases are TGTGCCTGGACCTTATCCTACGAGCAGTACTTC. It specifies CAWTLSYEQYF.

The chain recombines TRBV7-2 with TRBJ1-6, with D hard to call. This CDR3 has 15 residues. Germline loops: CDR1 SGHTA, CDR2 FQGNSA. Trimming stripped 5 bases from V and 10 bases from J, with 18 bases between. Here the CDR3 DNA reads TGTGCCAGCAGCGTCACGGGTCCCAAGATGTCACCCCTCCACTTT. This gives the protein CASSVTGPKMSPLHF.

The J gene is TRBJ2-1, the V gene TRBV5-1; 7 nucleotides agree with TRBD1. V lost 4 bases, J lost 3 bases, and 7 bases stayed unmatched. The CDR3 length is 15 residues. Germline V lookup: CDR1 SGHRS, CDR2 YFSETQ. DNA of the CDR3: TGCGCCAGCAGCCCAGGACAGGAACTCTACAATGAGCAGTTCTTC. Its protein product is CASSPGQELYNEQFF.

V gene TRBV2 combines with J gene TRBJ1-1; 7 nucleotides match TRBD1. The germline gives CDR1 SNHLY, CDR2 FYNNEI. CDR3 length: 13 amino acids. V shed 5 bases and J 1 base; nucleotides not matched to a gene: 1. The CDR3 here is CASSTGENTEAFF. The DNA for the CDR3 is TGTGCCAGCAGTACAGGGGAGAACACTGAAGCTTTCTTT.

The chain couples TRBV7-9 to TRBJ1-5; weak D call: TRBD1 (5 bases). The CDR3 covers 17 residues. Germline V gene data show CDR1 as SEHNR and CDR2 as FQNEAQ (reference sequence). V was trimmed by 1 base and J by 0 bases, leaving 13 bases between them. The chain's CDR3 is CASSLGGGFYSNQPQHF. The CDR3, as DNA: TGTGCCAGCAGCTTAGGGGGCGGATTCTATAGCAATCAGCCCCAGCATTTT. Filled out from reference TRBV7-9 and TRBJ1-5, the complete variable domain reads DTGVSQNPRHKITKRGQNVTFRCDPISEHNRLYWYRQTLGQGPEFLTYFQNEAQLEKSRLLSDRFSAERPKGSFSTLEIQRTEQGDSAMYLCASSLGGGFYSNQPQHFGDGTRLSIL.

The chain recombines TRBV6-5 with TRBJ2-5; the D gene is possibly TRBD1 (5 bases). The CDR3 covers 14 residues. Germline V gene data show CDR1 as MNHEY and CDR2 as SVGAGI. V was cut by 6 bases and J by 5 bases, with 16 bases left in between. As DNA, the CDR3 is TGTGCCAGCAGGCCGTCAGGGATAGTTGAGACCCAGTACTTC. Its protein product is CASRPSGIVETQYF.

The J gene is TRBJ2-1, the V gene TRBV5-1; D ambiguous. The CDR3 spans 13 residues. Trimming shortened V by 0 bases and J by 9 bases, and 10 bases separated the two germline ends. Germline V lookup: CDR1 SGHRS, CDR2 YFSETQ. The CDR3 coding sequence is TGCGCCAGCAGCTTGGTCCTCGCGGTTGAGCAGTTCTTC. This gives the protein CASSLVLAVEQFF.

J is TRBJ2-5 and V is TRBV28, with TRBD2 matching 10 bases. The CDR3 is 15 residues long. Trimming cost V 2 bases and J 2 bases; bases outside gene matches: 2. Looked up from germline, CDR1 is MDHEN and CDR2 is SYDVKM. The CDR3 DNA is TGTGCCAGCAGTTTAGCTAGCGGGAGTCAAGAGACCCAGTACTTC. Protein sequence: CASSLASGSQETQYF.

The chain is built from TRBV12-5 and TRBJ2-2, with D perhaps TRBD2 (6 bases). The CDR3 runs 15 residues. Germline loops: CDR1 LGHNT, CDR2 FRNRAP. V was clipped by 6 bases and J by 3 bases, with 14 bases between them. Here the CDR3 reads CASGQTRRDTGELFF. The CDR3 region has the DNA TGTGCTAGTGGCCAAACCAGGAGGGACACCGGGGAGCTGTTTTTT.

The genes are TRBV19 and TRBJ2-1, with TRBD1 matching 9 bases. With 4 bases clipped from V and 2 bases from J, the junction kept 3 bases outside the gene matches. CDR3 size: 15 residues. Germline CDR1 and CDR2: LNHDA and SQIVND (reference sequence). CDR3 sequence: CASSTDRGAYNEQFF. Here the CDR3 DNA reads TGTGCCAGTAGTACGGACAGGGGTGCCTACAATGAGCAGTTCTTC.

The V gene is TRBV29-1, the J gene TRBJ2-7, with D possibly TRBD1 on 5 matching bases. The CDR3 is 14 residues long. Germline CDR1 and CDR2: SQVTM and ANQGSEA. The germline V and J ends were trimmed by 0 bases and 2 bases, with 11 bases remaining between them. CDR3: CSVEDQGKPYEQYF. The CDR3 coding sequence is TGCAGCGTTGAAGATCAGGGTAAACCCTACGAGCAGTACTTC.

This chain joins TRBV18 and TRBJ1-2; no reliable D call. The V end lost 4 bases, the J end lost 4 bases, and 13 bases lay between the germline ends. Germline CDR1 KGHSH, CDR2 LQKENI. The CDR3 consists of 14 residues. For the CDR3, the DNA is TGTGCCAGCTCACTTACGTGGGCTGTCTATGGCTACACCTTC. Translating gives CASSLTWAVYGYTF.

The chain is built from TRBV13 and TRBJ1-1; tentatively, D is TRBD1 (5 bases). Trimming took off 6 bases at V and 8 bases at J, with 10 bases between the two ends. CDR3 length equals 11 residues. Germline CDR1 and CDR2: PRHDT and FYEKMQ (reference sequence). CDR3 DNA sequence: TGTGCCAGCAGGACGACAGTCGAAGCTTTCTTT. It is translated as CASRTTVEAFF.

V is TRBV7-8 and J is TRBJ2-3, with D perhaps matching TRBD1 (5 bases). Trimming cost V 4 bases and J 7 bases, with 15 bases left between them. The CDR3 is 14 amino acids. From germline, CDR1 is SGHVS and CDR2 FQNEAQ. The CDR3 loop reads CASSYDPDKNTQYF. The CDR3 DNA sequence: TGTGCCAGCAGCTACGACCCGGACAAGAATACGCAGTATTTT.

The rearrangement uses TRBV28 and TRBJ1-4; D remains ambiguous. V lost 3 bases, J lost 0 bases, and 5 bases lay in between. The CDR3 length is 14 residues. CDR1 MDHEN and CDR2 SYDVKM come from the germline V gene. The chain's CDR3 is CASSFTATNEKLFF. DNA for the CDR3: TGTGCCAGCAGTTTTACAGCAACTAATGAAAAACTGTTTTTT.

V usage is TRBV3-1 (or the pseudogene TRBV3-2) and J usage is TRBJ1-6, with TRBD1 identical over 10 bases. V lost 4 bases to trimming and J lost 7 bases; unmatched junction nucleotides: 4. Germline loops: CDR1 LGHDT, CDR2 YNNKEL (reference sequence). The CDR3 is made up of 15 amino acids. The CDR3 sequence is CASSLRQGANSPLHF. In DNA, the CDR3 is TGTGCCAGCAGCCTCCGACAGGGGGCCAATTCACCCCTCCACTTT.

Comment on this clone: Other DNA sequences within the sample encode an identical CDR3. V is TRBV19 and J is TRBJ1-1; 9 nucleotides align to TRBD1. The CDR3 consists of 14 residues. The V segment lost 3 bases and the J segment 2 bases; nucleotides outside the gene matches: 1. Germline CDR1 and CDR2: LNHDA and SQIVND (reference sequence). CDR3 region: CASSMDRGNTEAFF. CDR3 DNA: TGTGCCAGTAGTATGGACAGGGGAAACACTGAAGCTTTCTTT.

The V gene is TRBV6-5, the J gene TRBJ1-2, with D possibly matching TRBD1 (5 bases). The CDR3 length is 14 residues. Trimming stripped 5 bases from V and 5 bases from J, with 15 bases between. CDR1 and CDR2 from the germline V gene are MNHEY and SVGAGI. CDR3 sequence: CASSPPHRSYGYTF. DNA for the CDR3: TGTGCCAGCAGTCCACCCCACAGGAGTTATGGCTACACCTTC.